Below are 17 T cell receptor beta chains sequenced from a single sample in a study of blood T cells in healthy people across ages. With a J-beta primer mix and a sample-barcoded 5' primer, a second PCR ran about 7 to 11 cycles. TCRdb passed the 5' RACE reads through MiXCR, listing each CDR3 protein once. The sample lists some 1,800,000 distinct CDR3 sequences, roughly two fifths seen once, with 20% to 25% in the top ten. Sequencing used blood. These receptors originate from a human donor in good health.

This clonotype has at least ten counts. The chain carries TRBV5-1 and TRBJ2-3; 7 bases fit TRBD1. The CDR3 runs 14 residues. Germline V gene data show CDR1 as SGHRS and CDR2 as YFSETQ. The junction had 1 base not matched to a gene; V was cut back by 0 bases and J by 3 bases. CDR3 region: CASSLEQGTDTQYF. The CDR3 DNA follows: TGCGCCAGCAGCTTGGAACAGGGGACAGATACGCAGTATTTT.

Regarding this clonotype: One junction end does not reproduce the germline sequence, and a read error may be involved. This chain joins TRBV5-4 and TRBJ2-6; 7 bases are a match to TRBD1. This CDR3 is 17 amino acids long. The germline gives CDR1 SGHNT, CDR2 YYREEE (reference sequence). In DNA, the CDR3 is TGTGCCAGCGGGAAAACAGGGGTTTCCTCTGGGGTCAACGTCCTGACTTTC. Amino acids: CASGKTGVSSGVNVLTF.

This clonotype was detected only a few times. V gene TRBV5-1 combines with J gene TRBJ1-6, with 9 bases matching TRBD1. The CDR3 runs 14 residues. V was pared by 3 bases and J by 9 bases, with 4 bases of the junction left unmatched. Germline lookup yields CDR1 SGHRS and CDR2 YFSETQ. The CDR3 loop reads CASSSGTGTSPLHF. The CDR3 nucleotides read TGCGCCAGCAGCTCCGGGACAGGGACTTCACCCCTCCACTTT.

At least ten counts were recorded for this clonotype. The chain combines TRBV29-1 with TRBJ2-5; D gene uncertain. V dropped 2 bases and J dropped 5 bases, with 6 bases sitting between them. This CDR3 has 11 residues. Germline V CDR1 and CDR2: SQVTM, ANQGSEA. The CDR3 reads CSVEKSETQYF. CDR3 sequence (DNA): TGCAGCGTTGAAAAGAGTGAGACCCAGTACTTC.

Remarks on this clonotype: A much larger clone differs from this one at a single base, so this may be a read error. The genes are TRBV29-1 and TRBJ2-3; possibly TRBD1 for D (6 bases). CDR3 length: 14 amino acids. The germline CDR1 and CDR2 sequences are SQVTM and ANQGSEA. CDR3 nucleotides: TGCAGCGTTGATGTTCCAGGGGCCCCAGATACGCGGTATTTT. Protein: CSVDVPGAPDTRYF.

V usage is TRBV27 and J usage is TRBJ2-7, with 10 bases matching TRBD1. Germline assignment: CDR1 MNHEY and CDR2 SMNVEV (reference sequence). Unmatched junction bases numbered 8, after V lost 4 bases and J lost 2 bases. The CDR3 is made up of 16 amino acids. The DNA of the CDR3 is TGTGCCAGCAGTTCACTTAGAGGACAGGGGGCCTACGAGCAGTACTTC. This translates into CASSSLRGQGAYEQYF.

This clonotype turned up a few times. V is TRBV29-1 and J is TRBJ2-7; TRBD1 matches at 9 bases. V lost 6 bases and J lost 0; bases outside the gene matches: 6. There are 14 residues in the CDR3. Germline CDR1 reads SQVTM; CDR2 reads ANQGSEA. The CDR3 loop is CSVRGTGISYEQYF. The CDR3 bases are TGCAGCGTCCGGGGGACAGGGATCTCCTACGAGCAGTACTTC.

The chain is built from TRBV2 and TRBJ2-4; D is unclear. The DNA end lines up better with TRBJ2-7; the J call may be wrong. CDR1 is SNHLY, CDR2 FYNNEI, per germline. The CDR3 contains 14 residues. CDR3 loop: CASSEGPLGYEQYF. In DNA form, the CDR3 reads TGTGCCAGCAGTGAAGGCCCCCTTGGGTACGAGCAGTACTTC.

This clonotype has a handful of counts. The rearrangement joins TRBV20-1 to TRBJ1-1, with 8 bases matching TRBD1. Germline values: CDR1 DFQATT, CDR2 SNEGSKA (reference sequence). The trim removed 1 base at V and 3 bases at J, leaving 4 bases unmatched. The CDR3 is 14 residues long. The CDR3 DNA reads as TGCAGTGCTAGAGTTACGGACAGGGACACTGAAGCTTTCTTT. Translated: CSARVTDRDTEAFF.

The rearrangement links TRBV28 to TRBJ2-5; 7 bases match TRBD1. The CDR3 totals 14 residues. Germline trimming cut 7 bases from V and 5 bases from J; bases unmatched to any gene: 10. Germline CDR1 and CDR2: MDHEN and SYDVKM. The CDR3 nucleotides are TGTGCCAGCATCCAAAGTAGAGGGGGCGAGACCCAGTACTTC. Protein product: CASIQSRGGETQYF.

Only a few counts were recorded for this clonotype. This chain links TRBV6-1 with TRBJ2-1; D is possibly TRBD1 (5 bases). CDR1 and CDR2 (germline): MNHNS, SASEGT. The CDR3 runs to 17 residues. The V gene lost 6 bases and the J gene lost 4 bases, with 22 bases spanning the gap. In nucleotides, the CDR3 is TGTGCCAGCAGCCTAAGTTTTCAGGCGACAGTTTACAATGAGCAGTTCTTC. This encodes CASSLSFQATVYNEQFF.

This clonotype was detected only a few times. The V call is TRBV4-2, the J call TRBJ1-2; D perhaps matches TRBD1 (5 bases). The CDR3 consists of 16 residues. The V gene's germline CDR1 is LGHNA and CDR2 YNFKEQ. The V gene lost 1 base and the J gene lost 4 bases, with 16 bases spanning the gap. The CDR3 sequence is CASSQGGAQEVYGYTF. Written as DNA, the CDR3 is TGTGCCAGCAGCCAAGGAGGGGCGCAGGAAGTCTATGGCTACACCTTC.

J is TRBJ2-4 and V is TRBV3-1; possible D gene TRBD2, 5 bases. V was trimmed by 2 bases and J by 0 bases, leaving 8 bases between them. From germline, CDR1 is LGHDT and CDR2 YNNKEL (reference sequence). The length of the CDR3 is 15 residues. CDR3 sequence reads: CASSQPGIAKNIQYF. Written as DNA, the CDR3 is TGTGCCAGCAGCCAACCGGGGATAGCCAAAAACATTCAGTACTTC.

J is TRBJ2-1 and V is TRBV5-1; 7 bases fit TRBD2. From germline, CDR1 is SGHRS and CDR2 YFSETQ. Unmatched junction bases numbered 12, after V lost 3 bases and J lost 9 bases. This CDR3 has 15 residues. The CDR3 loop is CASSSSGTRGSEQFF. DNA of the CDR3: TGCGCCAGCAGCTCATCTGGGACGCGGGGGAGTGAGCAGTTCTTC.

This clonotype was found a few times. The chain uses TRBV9 and TRBJ1-5; D uncertain. The CDR3 has 13 residues. CDR1 and CDR2 (germline): SGDLS, YYNGEE. V dropped 10 bases and J dropped 3 bases, with 14 bases sitting between them. This CDR3 is CASQRDDNQPQHF. The CDR3 DNA reads as TGTGCCTCTCAGAGGGATGACAATCAGCCCCAGCATTTT.

Worth noting for this clonotype: Relative to the germline gene, one junction end is altered; a read error may explain this. The chain couples TRBV15 to TRBJ1-1; D unresolved. The CDR3 has 13 residues. CDR1 and CDR2 (germline): LNHNV, YYDKDF (reference sequence). The CDR3 DNA reads as TGCGCCACCAGCAGAGATGGTTACACTGAAGCTTTCTTT. This translates into CATSRDGYTEAFF.

V usage is TRBV21-1 and J usage is TRBJ2-7; the table's D call, TRBD1, has no DNA check behind it. The J call may be incorrect, as the DNA end agrees better with TRBJ2-4. TRBV21-1 is a listed pseudogene. The CDR3 covers 14 residues. The CDR3 region has the DNA TGTGCCAGCAGCATAGGAGGGGTTAAAAACATTCAGTACTTC. It yields the protein CASSIGGVKNIQYF.